The 17 T cell receptor beta chains below all came from one sample that was sequenced in a study of shared clonotypes between healthy human individuals. Data came from immunoSEQ multiplex PCR; TCRdb stores just in-frame clones and leaves some out. The data hold about 1.5 million clones, with approximately 98% observed a single time. Sequencing was performed on naive CD4+ T cells sorted from blood. Subset indicated: CD45RA+ positively selected. The receptors shown here come from a man aged 25-40 years in good health.

The rearrangement uses TRBV10-2 and TRBJ1-1; 9 positions match TRBD1. Looked up from germline, CDR1 is WSHSY and CDR2 is SAAADI. This CDR3 contains 16 residues. The ends lost 3 bases at V and 3 bases at J; junction bases unmatched: 8. The CDR3 DNA reads as TGCGCCAGCAGTGATTACAGGGACAGGGATCACACTGAAGCTTTCTTT. This sequence encodes CASSDYRDRDHTEAFF.

This chain uses TRBV9 with TRBJ2-2, with a tentative D call TRBD2 (5 bases). Trimming shortened V by 3 bases and J by 7 bases, and 10 bases separated the two germline ends. Germline CDR1 is SGDLS and CDR2 is YYNGEE. The CDR3 runs 13 residues. CDR3 sequence reads: CASSALVDGELFF. Written as DNA, the CDR3 is TGTGCCAGCAGCGCACTAGTAGACGGGGAGCTGTTTTTT.

The rearrangement links TRBV6-5 to TRBJ2-5; tentative D call: TRBD1 (6 bases). V lost 5 bases to trimming and J lost 3 bases, with 13 bases between them. Looked up from germline, CDR1 is MNHEY and CDR2 is SVGAGI. The CDR3 spans 14 residues. In DNA, the CDR3 is TGTGCCAGCAGTCATCGAGGGACAAAAGAGACCCAGTACTTC. This translates into CASSHRGTKETQYF.

Of note for this clone: Other DNA sequences in the sample encode the same CDR3. V and J are TRBV10-3 and TRBJ1-1; no firm D call. The germline V gene encodes CDR1 ENHRY and CDR2 SYGVKD. CDR3 length: 13 residues. V dropped 6 bases and J dropped 3 bases, with 11 bases sitting between them. The CDR3 DNA is TGTGCCATCAGGGCTGGAGAGGACACTGAAGCTTTCTTT. Its protein product is CAIRAGEDTEAFF.

The V gene is TRBV10-1, the J gene TRBJ2-2; 8 positions match TRBD1. The CDR3 is made up of 16 amino acids. Germline lookup yields CDR1 WNHNN and CDR2 SYGVQD (reference sequence). With V trimmed by 5 bases and J by 5 bases, 10 bases remained unmatched. The CDR3 reads CASSLGQGRWTGELFF. Written as DNA, the CDR3 is TGCGCCAGCAGTCTCGGACAGGGCAGGTGGACCGGGGAGCTGTTTTTT.

The chain carries TRBV29-1 and TRBJ2-5, with D perhaps matching TRBD1 or TRBD2 (6 bases each). CDR1 is SQVTM and CDR2 is ANQGSEA in the germline V gene. The CDR3 spans 13 residues. V dropped 7 bases and J dropped 5 bases, with 17 bases sitting between them. The CDR3 sequence: CSAGGQFLETQYF. As DNA, the CDR3 is TGCAGCGCTGGGGGGCAGTTTCTGGAGACCCAGTACTTC.

The rearrangement joins TRBV28 to TRBJ2-2, with a tentative D call TRBD2 (6 bases). V was trimmed by 10 bases and J by 3 bases, leaving 15 bases between them. The germline V gene encodes CDR1 MDHEN and CDR2 SYDVKM. This CDR3 region has 14 residues. Written as DNA, the CDR3 is TGTGCCACGGGGGTTAGGGGAGACACCGGGGAGCTGTTTTTT. This encodes CATGVRGDTGELFF.

The chain links TRBV2 to TRBJ1-2; D ambiguous. This CDR3 is built from 11 residues. Trimming cost V 0 bases and J 14 bases, with 10 bases left between them. In germline, CDR1 is SNHLY, CDR2 FYNNEI. The CDR3 loop reads CASSEAGGQTF. In nucleotides, the CDR3 is TGTGCCAGCAGTGAAGCAGGAGGGCAGACCTTC.

The J gene is TRBJ1-5, the V gene TRBV6-1; TRBD1 matches at 8 bases. Losses at the gene ends were 4 bases for V and 3 bases for J; bases not matched to a gene: 11. There are 17 residues in the CDR3. Germline CDR1 and CDR2: MNHNS and SASEGT. CDR3 in amino acids: CASSGRTGPGSNQPQHF. The CDR3 DNA is TGTGCCAGCAGTGGCCGGACAGGGCCAGGCTCCAATCAGCCCCAGCATTTT.

The chain carries TRBV5-5 and TRBJ2-7; 8 nucleotides agree with TRBD1. The CDR3 extends over 17 amino acids. CDR1 and CDR2 from the germline V gene are SGHKS and YYEKEE (reference sequence). V dropped 6 bases and J dropped 2; count of bases not matched to a gene: 16. The CDR3 here is CASTPSTGTGLTYEQYF. In DNA, the CDR3 is TGTGCCAGCACCCCATCCACCGGGACAGGCCTTACCTACGAGCAGTACTTC.

Of note for this clone: Other DNA sequences in this sample translate to the same CDR3. The V and J genes are TRBV29-1 and TRBJ1-4, with D possibly TRBD1 on 5 matching bases. The CDR3 loop spans 12 amino acids. The V end lost 3 bases, the J end lost 8 bases, and 10 bases lay between the germline ends. Germline V gene sequence: CDR1 SQVTM, CDR2 ANQGSEA. CDR3 sequence reads: CSVDPGGEKLFF. The CDR3 DNA reads as TGCAGCGTTGATCCGGGGGGGGAAAAACTGTTTTTT. Full variable domain (remainder filled in from reference TRBV29-1 and TRBJ1-4): SAVISQKPSRDICQRGTSLTIQCQVDSQVTMMFWYRQQPGQSLTLIATANQGSEATYESGFVIDKFPISRPNLTFSTLTVSNMSPEDSSIYLCSVDPGGEKLFFGSGTQLSVL.

The genes are TRBV6-1 and TRBJ2-2; 7 bases line up with TRBD2. This CDR3 spans 16 amino acids. Trimming removed 2 bases from V and 6 bases from J; junction bases left unmatched: 9. In germline, CDR1 is MNHNS, CDR2 SASEGT. CDR3 loop: CASSERWRERPGELFF. The DNA of the CDR3 is TGTGCCAGCAGTGAACGGTGGCGGGAGAGACCCGGGGAGCTGTTTTTT.

V is TRBV6-1 and J is TRBJ2-5; tentative D call: TRBD1 (5 bases). Germline lookup yields CDR1 MNHNS and CDR2 SASEGT. V gave up 0 bases and J gave up 1 base, with 9 bases separating them. The CDR3 has 15 residues. CDR3 sequence (DNA): TGTGCCAGCAGTGAAGCAAGGACATCCCAAGAGACCCAGTACTTC. This gives the protein CASSEARTSQETQYF.

The chain carries TRBV10-1 and TRBJ2-3; D call uncertain. The length of the CDR3 is 16 residues. Trimming left V 0 bases short and J 0 bases short, with 10 bases between. The V gene's germline CDR1 is WNHNN and CDR2 SYGVQD (reference sequence). The CDR3 DNA sequence: TGCGCCAGCAGTGAGTCTAGGTCACCAAGCACAGATACGCAGTATTTT. Protein sequence: CASSESRSPSTDTQYF.

The chain recombines TRBV27 with TRBJ2-4; unclear D gene. This CDR3 comprises 14 residues. CDR1 is MNHEY and CDR2 is SMNVEV in the germline V gene (reference sequence). The ends were cut back, 10 bases at V and 10 bases at J, with 23 bases in the middle. The CDR3 coding sequence is TGTGCCACCCGAAAAGGAGAAGGGTTTGGTATTCAGTACTTC. The encoded protein is CATRKGEGFGIQYF.

The rearrangement joins TRBV7-3 to TRBJ1-2; TRBD1 is a possible D gene (6 bases). The V gene lost 4 bases and the J gene lost 4 bases, with 13 bases spanning the gap. CDR3 length: 14 residues. CDR1 is SGHTA, CDR2 FQGTGA, per germline. The CDR3 sequence: CASSSRDIFYGYTF. The CDR3 DNA reads as TGTGCCAGCAGCTCCCGGGACATATTCTATGGCTACACCTTC.

The gene calls are TRBV7-2 and TRBJ2-7; possible D gene TRBD2, 6 bases. Germline CDR1 and CDR2: SGHTA and FQGNSA. Trimming shortened V by 4 bases and J by 5 bases, and 15 bases separated the two germline ends. This CDR3 contains 14 residues. CDR3 DNA sequence: TGTGCCAGCAGCTCCCAAGCGGGTACACACGAGCAGTACTTC. Amino acid sequence: CASSSQAGTHEQYF.